This T cell receptor (beta chain) was profiled in a study of cytomegalovirus exposure and HLA in healthy donors. About the study: Ancestry clustering placed about 86% of more than 350 genotyped donors in the Caucasian-associated cluster. Findings of the study overall: Sequencing depth across donors, presence/absence analyses assumed, was roughly uniform. TCR beta V segments were, for the most part, productive about 87% or about 30% of the time in an earlier analysis.

60 Vbeta and 13 Jbeta primers were used in PCR. Generated by immunoSEQ multiplex PCR, the TCRdb table keeps only in-frame clones and is missing some. This sample has fewer than 200,000 clones, with nearly 80% found just once. In regard to this clone: What it binds is unknown.

Each of the donors was a healthy bone marrow donor. Deletions cut 9 bases from V and 2 bases from J, with 13 bases between. In germline, CDR1 is MDHEN, CDR2 SYDVKM. This CDR3 has 13 amino acids. This TCR was sampled from a female donor in good health and CMV-seronegative. Input material: PBMCs. The genes are TRBV28 and TRBJ1-1; maybe TRBD1 (6 bases). The CDR3 nucleotides are TGTGCCAGTACCGGGACACTAAACACTGAAGCTTTCTTT. This encodes CASTGTLNTEAFF.